These T cell receptor beta chains were read from a single sample in a study of CD8+CD57+ T cells in acquired aplastic anemia. Via MiXCR, TCRdb re-called the reads, giving one row per CDR3 protein. This sample carries 250,000 to 350,000 distinct CDR3 sequences, approximately 57% of them seen once, and the ten largest clones take 7% to 9%. Sequenced input: sorted CD4+, CD8+, or CD8+CD57+ T cells (not recorded which) from PBMCs. These receptors were collected from a human donor with severe aplastic anemia or a healthy control (not recorded which). CDR3s include the opening cysteine and the closing phenylalanine or tryptophan. Each record gives: CDR3 protein, CDR3 DNA, V gene, clone size, D gene, J gene. D genes are given only for firm matches. Size is omitted from some rows. Given values are once, few, many or a class for expanded clones.

CAGSPGGQVFQETQYF TGTGCCGGCTCCCCGGGGGGACAGGTCTTCCAAGAGACCCAGTACTTC TRBV18 few . TRBJ2-5
CASMFGDRGVETQYF TGTGCCAGCATGTTCGGGGACAGGGGGGTAGAGACCCAGTACTTC TRBV2 once TRBD1 TRBJ2-5
CASSLRDRGLHNEQFF TGTGCCAGCAGCTTACGCGACAGGGGGCTCCACAATGAGCAGTTCTTC TRBV11-3 . TRBD1 TRBJ2-1
CATSSRGLGTDANYGYTF TGTGCCACCAGCAGTCGGGGGTTAGGGACCGACGCCAACTATGGCTACACCTTC TRBV15 . . TRBJ1-2
CASSEVRLLAGYEQYF TGCGCCAGCAGTGAGGTTCGGCTCCTGGCCGGCTACGAGCAGTACTTC TRBV10-2 . . TRBJ2-7
CASSEGDRAYEQYF TGTGCCAGCAGTGAAGGGGACAGAGCCTACGAGCAGTACTTC TRBV2 many TRBD1 TRBJ2-7
CASSPGWNTEAFF TGTGCCAGTAGCCCAGGGTGGAACACTGAAGCTTTCTTT TRBV19 many . TRBJ1-1
CASRDQGFSGNTIYF TGTGCCAGCAGGGACCAGGGGTTCTCTGGAAACACCATATATTTT TRBV2 . . TRBJ1-3
CASSIDRSNYGYTF TGTGCCAGCAGCATTGACAGGAGTAACTATGGCTACACCTTC TRBV7-2 . . TRBJ1-2
CSVLGDLYNEQFF TGCAGCGTTCTAGGTGATCTCTACAATGAGCAGTTCTTC TRBV29-1 . . TRBJ2-1
CASSLEGQHPCEQYF TGTGCCAGCAGCTTAGAGGGACAGCATCCTTGCGAGCAGTACTTC TRBV7-9 . TRBD1 TRBJ2-7
CATSRNPGGQPQHF TGTGCCACCAGCAGAAATCCAGGGGGGCAGCCCCAGCATTTT TRBV15 . TRBD1 TRBJ1-5
CASRQHGDQPQHF TGTGCCAGCAGACAGCACGGTGACCAGCCCCAGCATTTT TRBV2 . . TRBJ1-5
CANTDRAPGYEQYF TGTGCCAACACCGACAGGGCTCCGGGGTACGAGCAGTACTTC TRBV2 . TRBD1 TRBJ2-7
CASSHLGETQYF TGCGCCAGCAGCCATCTGGGAGAGACCCAGTACTTC TRBV5-1 . . TRBJ2-5
CASSPTGGSSRETQYF TGTGCCAGCTCACCAACCGGGGGGAGTAGCCGAGAGACCCAGTACTTC TRBV24-1 . TRBD2 TRBJ2-5
CSARTGSNTEAFF TGCAGTGCTAGGACAGGGTCGAACACTGAAGCTTTCTTT TRBV20-1 many TRBD1 TRBJ1-1
CASSVATYEQYF TGTGCCAGCAGCGTCGCAACCTACGAGCAGTACTTC TRBV7-3 once . TRBJ2-7
CSAERGGEQYF TGCAGTGCGGAAAGGGGGGGAGAGCAGTACTTC TRBV20-1 . . TRBJ2-7
CASSLYGQGAQYF TGTGCCAGCAGCTTGTACGGACAGGGGGCGCAGTATTTT TRBV7-3 few TRBD1 TRBJ2-3
CASISDWNTEAFF TGTGCCAGCATTTCGGACTGGAACACTGAAGCTTTCTTT TRBV6-5 . . TRBJ1-1
CSARIRGGYEQYF TGCAGTGCTAGGATCCGGGGCGGCTACGAGCAGTACTTC TRBV20-1 . . TRBJ2-7
CATTTDRVVGNTIYF TGTGCCACCACTACGGACAGGGTCGTTGGAAACACCATATATTTT TRBV15 few TRBD1 TRBJ1-3
CASSEQIADTQYF TGCGCCAGCAGTGAGCAAATTGCAGATACGCAGTATTTT TRBV10-1 . . TRBJ2-3
CASSSAGVFNEQFF TGTGCCAGTAGTTCAGCGGGGGTATTCAATGAGCAGTTCTTC TRBV19 many TRBD2 TRBJ2-1
CATSRTGYQPQHF TGTGCCACCAGCAGGACAGGGTACCAGCCCCAGCATTTT TRBV15 . TRBD1 TRBJ1-5
CAYQGDTQYF TGTGCGTACCAAGGGGATACGCAGTATTTT TRBV7-9 many . TRBJ2-3
CASTTARNTEAFF TGTGCCAGCACGACAGCCAGGAACACTGAAGCTTTCTTT TRBV2 . . TRBJ1-1
CATSLTGTTYEQYF TGTGCCACCAGCCTTACCGGGACTACCTACGAGCAGTACTTC TRBV15 few TRBD2 TRBJ2-7
CASDRPVDSGTEAFF TGTGCCAGTGACCGCCCCGTGGACTCGGGCACTGAAGCTTTCTTT TRBV12-3/TRBV12-4 many . TRBJ1-1
CASSRDSNPPYEQDF TGCGCCAGCAGTCGAGACTCCAACCCCCCCTACGAGCAGGACTTC TRBV10-1 . . TRBJ2-7